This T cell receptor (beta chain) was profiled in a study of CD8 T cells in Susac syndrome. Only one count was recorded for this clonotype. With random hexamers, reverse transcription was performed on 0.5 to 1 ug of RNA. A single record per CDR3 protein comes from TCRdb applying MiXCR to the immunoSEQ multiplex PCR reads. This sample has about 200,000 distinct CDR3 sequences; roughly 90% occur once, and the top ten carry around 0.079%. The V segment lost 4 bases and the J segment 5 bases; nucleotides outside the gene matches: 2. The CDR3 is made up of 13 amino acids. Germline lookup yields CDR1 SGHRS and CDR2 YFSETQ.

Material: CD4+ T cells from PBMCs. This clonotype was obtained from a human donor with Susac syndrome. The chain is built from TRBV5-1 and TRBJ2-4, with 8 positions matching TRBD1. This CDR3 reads CASSAGGQNIQYF. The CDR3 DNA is TGCGCCAGCAGCGCAGGGGGCCAAAACATTCAGTACTTC.